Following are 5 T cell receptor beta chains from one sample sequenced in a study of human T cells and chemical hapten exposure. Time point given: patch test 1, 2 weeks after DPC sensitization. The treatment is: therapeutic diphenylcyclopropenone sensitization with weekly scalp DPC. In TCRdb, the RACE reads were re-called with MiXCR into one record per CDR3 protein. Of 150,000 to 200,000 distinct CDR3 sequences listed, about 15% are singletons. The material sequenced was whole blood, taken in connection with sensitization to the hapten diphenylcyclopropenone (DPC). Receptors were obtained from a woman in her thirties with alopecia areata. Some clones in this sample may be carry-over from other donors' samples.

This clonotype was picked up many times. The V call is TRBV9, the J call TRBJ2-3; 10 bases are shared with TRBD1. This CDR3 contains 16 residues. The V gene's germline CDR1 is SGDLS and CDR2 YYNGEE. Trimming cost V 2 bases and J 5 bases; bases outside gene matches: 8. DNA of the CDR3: TGTGCCAGCAGCGTTTACGACAGGGGGCTGCGAGATACGCAGTATTTT. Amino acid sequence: CASSVYDRGLRDTQYF.

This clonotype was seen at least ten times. CDR3 amino acids: CSARTGLSNQPQHF. In DNA, the CDR3 is TGCAGTGCGAGGACAGGGCTTAGCAATCAGCCCCAGCATTTT. V is TRBV20-1 and J is TRBJ1-5, with 8 bases fitting TRBD1. V lost 6 bases and J lost 0; bases outside the gene matches: 4. The germline gives CDR1 DFQATT, CDR2 SNEGSKA (reference sequence). This CDR3 has 14 amino acids.

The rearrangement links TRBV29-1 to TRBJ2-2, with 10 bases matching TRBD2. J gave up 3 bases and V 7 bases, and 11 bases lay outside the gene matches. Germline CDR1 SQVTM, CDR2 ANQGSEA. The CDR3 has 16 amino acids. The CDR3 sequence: CSGVTAGGPDTGELFF. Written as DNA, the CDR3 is TGCAGCGGTGTGACAGCGGGGGGGCCAGACACCGGGGAGCTGTTTTTT.

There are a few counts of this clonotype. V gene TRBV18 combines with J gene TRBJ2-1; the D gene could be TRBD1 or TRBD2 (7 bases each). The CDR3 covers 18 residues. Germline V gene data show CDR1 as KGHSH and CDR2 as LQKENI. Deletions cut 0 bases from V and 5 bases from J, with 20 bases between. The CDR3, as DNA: TGTGCCAGCTCACCACCGGGGGGGTTGCACAGGGGACACAATGAGCAGTTCTTC. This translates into CASSPPGGLHRGHNEQFF. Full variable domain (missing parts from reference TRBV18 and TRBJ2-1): NAGVMQNPRHLVRRRGQEARLRCSPMKGHSHVYWYRQLPEEGLKFMVYLQKENIIDESGMPKERFSAEFPKEGPSILRIQQVVRGDSAAYFCASSPPGGLHRGHNEQFFGPGTRLTVL.

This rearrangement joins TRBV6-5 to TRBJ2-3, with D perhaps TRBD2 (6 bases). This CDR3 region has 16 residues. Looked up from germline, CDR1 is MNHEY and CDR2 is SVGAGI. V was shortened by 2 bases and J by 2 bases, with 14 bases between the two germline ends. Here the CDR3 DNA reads TGTGCCAGCAGTTACGCGTTCGGGAGCATCACAGATACGCAGTATTTT. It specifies CASSYAFGSITDTQYF.